These 21 T cell receptor beta chains came from one sample sequenced in a study of shared clonotypes between healthy human individuals. As defined, naive CD8 cells were CD45RO-negative and positively selected for CCR7, with terminally differentiated effector memory CD45RA+ cells excluded. TCRdb's copy holds only in-frame clones and misses some; the assay was immunoSEQ multiplex PCR. Among nearly 2 million clones listed, around 96% were seen once. The sequenced sample was naive CD8+ T cells sorted from blood. These receptors all stem from a young man in good health.

The chain links TRBV7-2 to TRBJ2-7; TRBD2 matches 14 bases. The CDR3 totals 17 residues. The junction had 6 bases not matched to a gene; V was cut back by 2 bases and J by 3 bases. Germline V CDR1 and CDR2: SGHTA, FQGNSA. CDR3 amino acids: CASSLIWGLAGDYEQYF. The CDR3 nucleotides read TGTGCCAGCAGCTTAATTTGGGGACTAGCGGGGGACTACGAGCAGTACTTC.

The chain links TRBV7-3 to TRBJ2-3, with TRBD1 identical over 8 bases. Looked up from germline, CDR1 is SGHTA and CDR2 is FQGTGA. CDR3 length: 16 amino acids. Trimming cost V 5 bases and J 7 bases; bases outside gene matches: 14. The CDR3 nucleotides are TGTGCCAGCAGCCCTACCTATGGGACAGGAGGGTATACGCAGTATTTT. Its translation is CASSPTYGTGGYTQYF.

This rearrangement joins TRBV11-2 to TRBJ1-3; a possible D gene is TRBD1 (5 bases). This CDR3 comprises 15 residues. In germline, CDR1 is SGHAT, CDR2 FQNNGV. Trimming pared 1 base from V and 4 bases from J, leaving 11 bases between. The CDR3 sequence is CASSLVRGLGNTIYF. The CDR3 DNA reads as TGTGCCAGCAGCTTAGTACGGGGCCTCGGAAACACCATATATTTT.

This chain links TRBV10-1 with TRBJ2-1; 7 nucleotides agree with TRBD2. With V trimmed by 3 bases and J by 3 bases, 5 bases remained unmatched. Germline V gives CDR1 WNHNN, CDR2 SYGVQD (reference sequence). This CDR3 is 15 amino acids long. The CDR3 DNA is TGCGCCAGCAGTGACGGTCTAGCGGACTACAATGAGCAGTTCTTC. Translating gives CASSDGLADYNEQFF.

This clone was picked up one time. V and J are TRBV6-5 and TRBJ2-7; perhaps TRBD2 as D (6 bases). Germline loops: CDR1 MNHEY, CDR2 SVGAGI. CDR3 length: 16 amino acids. V was pared by 0 bases and J by 3 bases, with 15 bases between. The CDR3 protein is CASSYSSSGANYEQYF. The CDR3 DNA sequence: TGTGCCAGCAGTTACTCGAGTAGCGGTGCCAACTACGAGCAGTACTTC.

With respect to this clone: The sample carries other DNA sequences with the same CDR3. This chain joins TRBV5-4 and TRBJ1-1, with D perhaps matching TRBD1 (5 bases). The V gene lost 0 bases and the J gene lost 1 base, with 7 bases spanning the gap. Germline values: CDR1 SGHNT, CDR2 YYREEE (reference sequence). The CDR3 has 14 amino acids. The CDR3 sequence: CASSLGGGNTEAFF. The CDR3 nucleotides are TGTGCCAGCAGCTTGGGTGGGGGGAACACTGAAGCTTTCTTT.

This clone was observed a single time. The genes are TRBV19 and TRBJ1-5, with no clear D. CDR3 length: 13 amino acids. In germline, CDR1 is LNHDA, CDR2 SQIVND (reference sequence). Trimming took 5 bases from V and 4 from J, leaving 9 bases between them. The CDR3 coding sequence is TGTGCCAGTAGTTACGGCCTGAATCAGCCCCAGCATTTT. Residues: CASSYGLNQPQHF.

This rearrangement joins TRBV13 to TRBJ2-7; TRBD2 agrees at 11 bases. J lost 2 bases, V lost 3 bases, and 9 bases had no gene match. Per the germline V gene, CDR1 is PRHDT and CDR2 is FYEKMQ (reference sequence). This CDR3 contains 17 residues. DNA of the CDR3: TGTGCCAGCAGCTTGGCTAGCGGGAGGCTATCAACCTACGAGCAGTACTTC. Translating gives CASSLASGRLSTYEQYF.

The CDR3 DNA sequence: TGTGCCAGCAGGACCGGGACAGGGGACGCCGGGGAGCTGTTTTTT. Encoded protein: CASRTGTGDAGELFF. The V gene is TRBV6-1, the J gene TRBJ2-2, with 10 bases fitting TRBD1. Trimming took 6 bases from V and 6 from J; bases not matched to a gene: 7. There are 15 residues in the CDR3. Per the germline V gene, CDR1 is MNHNS and CDR2 is SASEGT.

The chain joins TRBV27 to TRBJ2-1; D is ambiguous. This CDR3 has 16 residues. V lost 3 bases, J lost 1 base, and 13 bases lay in between. In germline, CDR1 is MNHEY, CDR2 SMNVEV (reference sequence). As DNA, the CDR3 is TGTGCCAGCAGTTTCCTCCCTTATGGGTCCTACAATGAGCAGTTCTTC. Translation gives CASSFLPYGSYNEQFF.

The chain links TRBV7-2 to TRBJ2-1; TRBD2 is a possible D gene (5 bases). This CDR3 spans 18 amino acids. V lost 1 base and J lost 5, with 21 bases in between. The germline V gene has CDR1 SGHTA and CDR2 FQGNSA. CDR3 residues: CASSLGGRGPGEHNEQFF. The CDR3 DNA reads TGTGCCAGCAGCTTAGGGGGTCGGGGTCCGGGTGAGCACAATGAGCAGTTCTTC. Supplemented by reference TRBV7-2 and TRBJ2-1, the full variable domain reads GAGVSQSPSNKVTEKGKDVELRCDPISGHTALYWYRQSLGQGLEFLIYFQGNSAPDKSGLPSDRFSAERTGGSVSTLTIQRTQQEDSAVYLCASSLGGRGPGEHNEQFFGPGTRLTVL.

This clone was picked up one time. The V call is TRBV2, the J call TRBJ1-3, with TRBD1 matching over 9 bases. After removal of 7 bases from V and 4 bases from J, the junction contained 11 bases not matched to a gene. Germline-derived CDR1 and CDR2 are SNHLY and FYNNEI. The CDR3 runs 16 residues. CDR3 sequence: CASKGDTGGPGNTIYF. The CDR3 DNA reads as TGTGCCAGCAAGGGGGATACAGGGGGCCCGGGAAACACCATATATTTT.

For the CDR3, the DNA is TGTGCCAGCAGTGAGGGACTGGGGTTAAAAGATACGCAGTATTTT. Encoded protein: CASSEGLGLKDTQYF. J is TRBJ2-3 and V is TRBV2; the D gene is possibly TRBD2 (6 bases). Trimming removed 3 bases at V and 5 bases at J, with 15 bases between. The CDR3 is 15 residues long. CDR1 is SNHLY and CDR2 is FYNNEI in the germline V gene.

The J gene is TRBJ1-1, the V gene TRBV6-1; maybe TRBD1 (6 bases). This CDR3 comprises 14 residues. The ends were cut back, 3 bases at V and 11 bases at J, with 19 bases in the middle. Germline CDR1 is MNHNS and CDR2 is SASEGT. In DNA, the CDR3 is TGTGCCAGCAGTGAGGACAGTCCGGGCGTCATGGCTTTCTTT. Encoded protein: CASSEDSPGVMAFF.

The rearrangement uses TRBV5-6 and TRBJ2-1, with D tentatively TRBD2 (7 bases). Germline assignment: CDR1 SGHDT and CDR2 YYEEEE. Deletions cut 3 bases from V and 12 bases from J, with 19 bases between. The CDR3 consists of 14 residues. The CDR3 here is CASSSEGGGLGQFF. In DNA form, the CDR3 reads TGTGCCAGCAGCTCGGAGGGAGGGGGGCTTGGGCAGTTCTTC.

The gene calls are TRBV4-2 and TRBJ2-7, with a tentative D call TRBD2 (6 bases). The germline V gene encodes CDR1 LGHNA and CDR2 YNFKEQ. The CDR3 spans 15 residues. V was trimmed by 2 bases and J by 0 bases, leaving 11 bases between them. CDR3 nucleotide sequence: TGTGCCAGCAGCCAATCCCGCGGGACCTCCTACGAGCAGTACTTC. Translating it yields CASSQSRGTSYEQYF.

The V and J genes are TRBV7-9 and TRBJ2-7; 8 nucleotides line up with TRBD1. V was pared by 5 bases and J by 6 bases, with 9 bases of the junction left unmatched. The CDR3 covers 14 residues. Germline-derived CDR1 and CDR2 are SEHNR and FQNEAQ (reference sequence). The CDR3 region is CASSQGGRGLEQYF. For the CDR3, the DNA is TGTGCCAGCAGCCAAGGCGGCAGGGGGCTCGAGCAGTACTTC.

Comments on this clone: The sample has other DNA sequences that encode this CDR3 too. The rearrangement links TRBV6-1 to TRBJ1-6; TRBD1 matches at 10 bases. CDR3 size: 16 residues. The junction had 0 bases not matched to a gene; V was cut back by 3 bases and J by 1 base. CDR1 and CDR2 from the germline V gene are MNHNS and SASEGT. CDR3 sequence: CASSEGQGSYNSPLHF. CDR3 DNA: TGTGCCAGCAGTGAGGGACAGGGGTCCTATAATTCACCCCTCCACTTT.

With regard to this clone: This sample also contains other DNA sequences that code for the same CDR3. The rearrangement links TRBV7-9 to TRBJ2-7; D gene ambiguous. Germline-derived CDR1 and CDR2 are SEHNR and FQNEAQ (reference sequence). V gave up 1 base and J gave up 0 bases, with 7 bases separating them. CDR3 length: 14 residues. The CDR3 sequence is CASSLGPSSYEQYF. DNA of the CDR3: TGTGCCAGCAGCTTAGGACCCTCCTCCTACGAGCAGTACTTC.

The CDR3: CSARWNEQYF. Here the CDR3 DNA reads TGCAGTGCTAGATGGAACGAGCAGTACTTC. This chain links TRBV20-1 with TRBJ2-7, with no clear D. The CDR3 is 10 residues long. Germline CDR1 DFQATT, CDR2 SNEGSKA (reference sequence). The germline V and J ends were trimmed by 2 bases and 5 bases, with 4 bases remaining between them.

The genes are TRBV11-1 and TRBJ2-3; D is undetermined. Germline assignment: CDR1 SGHAT and CDR2 FQDESV (reference sequence). The CDR3 is made up of 12 amino acids. Between the trimmed V and J ends, which lost 1 base and 4 bases, there was a span of 3 bases. The CDR3 DNA is TGTGCCAGCAGCTTAGGGTCAGATACGCAGTATTTT. It specifies CASSLGSDTQYF.